The count of the clone carrying this TCR beta chain is one. Antigen specificity is unknown. Participants comprised healthy donors of bone marrow. The entry originates in a study of cytomegalovirus exposure and HLA in healthy donors. Whole-study findings and limits: Later work associated fewer than 20,000 TCR beta sequences with HLA alleles at 0.05 false discovery rate. Some public TCRs appeared in many individuals, while most sequences were rare.

Use of 60 Vbeta and 13 Jbeta primers characterized the PCR. TCRdb's table, derived via immunoSEQ multiplex PCR, lists solely in-frame clones and lacks some. Of 100,000 or so clones in the sample, over 75% were seen once. The CDR3 spans 14 residues. Per germline, CDR1 SEHNR and CDR2 FQNEAQ (reference sequence). The junction had 7 bases not matched to a gene; V was cut back by 5 bases and J by 4 bases. Sequences were obtained from PBMCs. The J gene is TRBJ2-5, the V gene TRBV7-9; 7 nucleotides align to TRBD1. The clonotype was recovered from a man aged 40-49 years in good health and CMV-seropositive. CDR3 nucleotide sequence: TGTGCCAGCAGCGACAGGGCCGTGGTAGAGACCCAGTACTTC. As protein: CASSDRAVVETQYF.